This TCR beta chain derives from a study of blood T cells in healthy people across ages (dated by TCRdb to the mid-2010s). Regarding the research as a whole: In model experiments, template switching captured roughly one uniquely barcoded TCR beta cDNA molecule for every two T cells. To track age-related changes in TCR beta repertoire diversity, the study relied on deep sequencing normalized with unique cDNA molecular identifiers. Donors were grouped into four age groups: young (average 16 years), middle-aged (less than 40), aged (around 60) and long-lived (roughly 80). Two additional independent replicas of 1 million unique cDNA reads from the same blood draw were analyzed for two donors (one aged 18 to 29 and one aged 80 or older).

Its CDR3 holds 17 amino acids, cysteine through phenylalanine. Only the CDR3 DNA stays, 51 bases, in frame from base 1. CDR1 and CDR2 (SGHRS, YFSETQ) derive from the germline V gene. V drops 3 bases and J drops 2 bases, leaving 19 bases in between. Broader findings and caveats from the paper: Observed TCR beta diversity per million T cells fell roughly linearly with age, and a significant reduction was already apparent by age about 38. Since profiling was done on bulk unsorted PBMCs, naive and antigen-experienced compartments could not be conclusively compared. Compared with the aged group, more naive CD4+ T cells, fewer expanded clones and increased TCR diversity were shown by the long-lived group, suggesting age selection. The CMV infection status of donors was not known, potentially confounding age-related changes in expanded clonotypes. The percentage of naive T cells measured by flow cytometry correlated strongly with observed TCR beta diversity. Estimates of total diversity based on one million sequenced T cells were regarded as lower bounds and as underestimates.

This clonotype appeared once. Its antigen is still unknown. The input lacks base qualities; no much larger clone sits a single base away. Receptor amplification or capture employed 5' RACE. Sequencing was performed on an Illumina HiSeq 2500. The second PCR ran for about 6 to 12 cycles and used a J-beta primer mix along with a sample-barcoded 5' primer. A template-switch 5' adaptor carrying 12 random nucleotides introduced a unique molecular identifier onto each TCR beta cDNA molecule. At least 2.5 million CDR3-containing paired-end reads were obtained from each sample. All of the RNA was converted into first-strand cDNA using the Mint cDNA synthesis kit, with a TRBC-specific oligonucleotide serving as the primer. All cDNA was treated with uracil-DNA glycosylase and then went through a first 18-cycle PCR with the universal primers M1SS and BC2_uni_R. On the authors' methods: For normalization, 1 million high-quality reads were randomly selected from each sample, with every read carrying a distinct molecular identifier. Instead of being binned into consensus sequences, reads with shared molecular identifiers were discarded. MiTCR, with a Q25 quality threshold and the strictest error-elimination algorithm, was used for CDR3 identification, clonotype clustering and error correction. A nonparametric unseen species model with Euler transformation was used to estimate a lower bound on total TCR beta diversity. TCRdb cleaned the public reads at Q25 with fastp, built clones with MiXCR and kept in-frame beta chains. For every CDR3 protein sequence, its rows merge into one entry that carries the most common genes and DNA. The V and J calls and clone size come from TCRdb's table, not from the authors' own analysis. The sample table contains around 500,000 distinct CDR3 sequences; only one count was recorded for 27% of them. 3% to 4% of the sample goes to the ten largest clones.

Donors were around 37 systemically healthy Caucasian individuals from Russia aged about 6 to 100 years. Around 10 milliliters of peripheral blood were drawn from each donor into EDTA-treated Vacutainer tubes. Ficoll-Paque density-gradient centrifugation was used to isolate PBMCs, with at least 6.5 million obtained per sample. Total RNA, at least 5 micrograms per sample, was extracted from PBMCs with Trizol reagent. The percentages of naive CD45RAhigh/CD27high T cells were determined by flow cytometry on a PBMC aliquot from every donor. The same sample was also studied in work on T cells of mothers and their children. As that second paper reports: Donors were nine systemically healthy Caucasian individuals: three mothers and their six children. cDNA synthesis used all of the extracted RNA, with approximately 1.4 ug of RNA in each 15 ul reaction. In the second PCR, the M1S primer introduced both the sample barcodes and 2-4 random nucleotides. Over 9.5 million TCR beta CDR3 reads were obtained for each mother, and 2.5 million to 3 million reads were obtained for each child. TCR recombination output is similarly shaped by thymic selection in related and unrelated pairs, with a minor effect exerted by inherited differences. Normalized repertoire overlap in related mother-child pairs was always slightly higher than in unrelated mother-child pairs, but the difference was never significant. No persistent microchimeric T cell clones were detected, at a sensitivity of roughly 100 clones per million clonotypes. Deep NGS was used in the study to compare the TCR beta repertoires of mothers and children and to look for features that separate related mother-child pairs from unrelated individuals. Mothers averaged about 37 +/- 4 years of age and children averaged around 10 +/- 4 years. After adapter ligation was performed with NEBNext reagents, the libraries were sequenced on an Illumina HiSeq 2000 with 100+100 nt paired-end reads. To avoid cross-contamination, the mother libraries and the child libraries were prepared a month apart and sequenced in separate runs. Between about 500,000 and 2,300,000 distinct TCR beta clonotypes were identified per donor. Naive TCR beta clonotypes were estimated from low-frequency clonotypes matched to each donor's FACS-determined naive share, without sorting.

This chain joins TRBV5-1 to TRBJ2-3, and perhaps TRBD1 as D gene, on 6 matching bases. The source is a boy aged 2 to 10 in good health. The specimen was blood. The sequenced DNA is TGCGCCAGCAGCTCCGCTCAGACAGGCTCTTCCACAGATACGCAGTATTTT. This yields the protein CASSSAQTGSSTDTQYF. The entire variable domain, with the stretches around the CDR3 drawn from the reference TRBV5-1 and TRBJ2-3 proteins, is KAGVTQTPRYLIKTRGQQVTLSCSPISGHRSVSWYQQTPGQGLQFLFEYFSETQRNKGNFPGRFSGRQFSNSRSEMNVSTLELGDSALYLCASSSAQTGSSTDTQYFGPGTRLTVL.